This T cell receptor beta chain emerged from a study of cytomegalovirus exposure and HLA in healthy donors. Points from the study as a whole: Equally common other TCR beta chains were less clonally expanded than HLA-associated ones, a later analysis found.

A remark on this clone: The antigen is undetermined.

Germline lookup yields CDR1 GTSNPN and CDR2 SVGIG (reference sequence). The CDR3 spans 17 residues. Between the trimmed V and J ends, which lost 2 bases and 1 base, there was a span of 19 bases. Vbeta (60) and Jbeta (13) primers were used in the PCR. The data were produced by immunoSEQ multiplex PCR, yet TCRdb's version contains in-frame clones alone and is incomplete. The sample totals about 78,000 clones. The source is a female donor in good health and CMV-seropositive. The sample consisted of PBMCs. The gene calls are TRBV30 and TRBJ2-3; TRBD2 is a possible D gene (5 bases). The CDR3 loop is CAWSHPLRVTGTDTQYF. The CDR3 nucleotides read TGTGCCTGGAGTCATCCTTTGCGGGTTACTGGCACAGATACGCAGTATTTT.